Following are 28 T cell receptor beta chains from one sample sequenced in a study of shared clonotypes between healthy human individuals. Profiled with immunoSEQ multiplex PCR; TCRdb holds only in-frame clones, not every one. The data show fewer than 400,000 clones, approximately 79% seen once. The specimen sequenced was memory CD4+ T cells sorted from blood. The subset is: CD45RA-negative fraction. The origin of the receptors is a man younger than 40 in good health.

This clone was seen just once. V gene TRBV18 combines with J gene TRBJ2-5; D may be TRBD2 (5 bases). V gave up 0 bases and J gave up 9 bases, with 20 bases separating them. In germline, CDR1 is KGHSH, CDR2 LQKENI. CDR3 length: 16 residues. CDR3 sequence (DNA): TGTGCCAGCTCACCACCAGGGCGGAGGATCAAGGAGGCCCAGTACTTC. Residues: CASSPPGRRIKEAQYF.

CDR3 protein: CASRPQGLRTEAFF. DNA of the CDR3: TGTGCCAGCCGGCCACAGGGGTTGCGCACTGAAGCTTTCTTT. This chain uses TRBV11-2 with TRBJ1-1; the match to TRBD1 covers 7 bases. The length of the CDR3 is 14 residues. V lost 8 bases and J lost 4; bases outside the gene matches: 10. Germline V gene lookup returns CDR1 SGHAT and CDR2 FQNNGV.

The J gene is TRBJ2-1, the V gene TRBV6-6; possible D gene TRBD1, 6 bases. This CDR3 is 13 amino acids long. CDR1 and CDR2 from the germline V gene are MNHNY and SVGAGI (reference sequence). Trimming shortened V by 3 bases and J by 7 bases, and 10 bases separated the two germline ends. CDR3 bases: TGTGCCAGCAGTTATACCGGACAGAATGAGCAGTTCTTC. Translated: CASSYTGQNEQFF.

The genes are TRBV5-1 and TRBJ1-3; D is ambiguous. The CDR3 is made up of 17 amino acids. V lost 1 base to trimming and J lost 0 bases, with 14 bases between them. Germline values: CDR1 SGHRS, CDR2 YFSETQ. The CDR3 DNA sequence: TGCGCCAGCAGCTTGTATGCCTCCGCGAGCTCTGGAAACACCATATATTTT. Protein product: CASSLYASASSGNTIYF.

The chain couples TRBV25-1 to TRBJ2-4; TRBD1 might be the D (5 bases). The CDR3 is made up of 11 amino acids. The V gene's germline CDR1 is MGHDK and CDR2 SYGVNS. The V gene lost 4 bases and the J gene lost 9 bases, with 7 bases spanning the gap. Here the CDR3 DNA reads TGTGCCAGCAGTGGACAGAGCATTCAGTACTTC. Its protein is CASSGQSIQYF.

The J gene is TRBJ1-1, the V gene TRBV10-1; D is ambiguous. Germline assignment: CDR1 WNHNN and CDR2 SYGVQD (reference sequence). V was shortened by 2 bases and J by 1 base, with 5 bases between the two germline ends. This CDR3 contains 13 residues. The CDR3 is CASSEQANTEAFF. The CDR3 DNA sequence: TGCGCCAGCAGTGAGCAGGCGAACACTGAAGCTTTCTTT.

Regarding this clone: Distinct nucleotide sequences in the sample also encode this CDR3. J is TRBJ2-2 and V is TRBV5-1; 8 bases are shared with TRBD2. The CDR3 sequence is 15 residues long. Germline V lookup: CDR1 SGHRS, CDR2 YFSETQ. V trimming: 0 bases; J trimming: 4 bases; junction bases outside the gene matches: 2. The chain's CDR3 is CASSLVLAGTGELFF. The CDR3 region has the DNA TGCGCCAGCAGCTTGGTCCTAGCGGGCACCGGGGAGCTGTTTTTT.

V is TRBV5-4 and J is TRBJ1-4; no reliable D call. The CDR3 has 15 amino acids. The germline V gene encodes CDR1 SGHNT and CDR2 YYREEE (reference sequence). The V end lost 4 bases, the J end lost 6 bases, and 16 bases lay between the germline ends. CDR3 bases: TGTGCCAGCAGCCGGACGTTGGGAGTCGATGAAAAACTGTTTTTT. Translated: CASSRTLGVDEKLFF.

The sample holds many counts of this clone. The CDR3 DNA reads as TGTGCCAGCAGAGGATGGGGCAGGGGAGGCTCGGGAAACACCATATATTTT. Amino acids: CASRGWGRGGSGNTIYF. V is TRBV2 and J is TRBJ1-3; D is possibly TRBD1 (6 bases). Germline V gene sequence: CDR1 SNHLY, CDR2 FYNNEI. Trimming removed 6 bases at V and 4 bases at J, with 22 bases between. This CDR3 has 17 amino acids.

The sample holds a few counts of this clone. Other nucleotide sequences in the sample specify the same CDR3. This chain links TRBV2 with TRBJ2-7, with TRBD1 matching 7 bases. This CDR3 is built from 13 residues. Looked up from germline, CDR1 is SNHLY and CDR2 is FYNNEI. The J segment lost 5 bases and the V segment lost 6 bases, leaving 7 bases of the junction unmatched. The CDR3 region is CASSAGGIHEQYF. As DNA, the CDR3 is TGTGCCAGCAGCGCAGGGGGAATCCACGAGCAGTACTTC.

The chain is built from TRBV28 and TRBJ2-7; a weak D match, TRBD1 (6 bases). Germline CDR1 is MDHEN and CDR2 is SYDVKM. The CDR3 runs to 14 residues. V was trimmed by 8 bases and J by 4 bases, leaving 18 bases between them. The CDR3 loop reads CASLGLGTSYEQYF. The CDR3 coding sequence is TGTGCCAGCCTTGGACTTGGGACATCTTACGAGCAGTACTTC.

CDR3 in amino acids: CASSQRQPNTGELFF. Written as DNA, the CDR3 is TGCGCCAGCAGCCAAAGACAGCCGAACACCGGGGAGCTGTTTTTT. This chain links TRBV5-1 with TRBJ2-2, with a tentative D call TRBD1 (5 bases). The V end lost 4 bases, the J end lost 0 bases, and 10 bases lay between the germline ends. The CDR3 is 15 amino acids. Germline assignment: CDR1 SGHRS and CDR2 YFSETQ.

V is TRBV10-2 and J is TRBJ2-3; 14 bases are a match to TRBD2. CDR3 length: 15 residues. Germline V gene data show CDR1 as WSHSY and CDR2 as SAAADI. CDR3 sequence reads: CAGAGTSGSTDTQYF. In DNA, the CDR3 is TGCGCTGGGGCAGGGACTAGCGGGAGTACAGATACGCAGTATTTT.

The CDR3 DNA is TGCGCCAGCAAGACCGGGACACTATCCTACAATGAGCAGTTCTTC. Amino acids: CASKTGTLSYNEQFF. V usage is TRBV5-1 and J usage is TRBJ2-1, with D possibly TRBD1 on 6 matching bases. CDR1 is SGHRS, CDR2 YFSETQ, per germline. Trimming pared 6 bases from V and 1 base from J, leaving 14 bases between. This CDR3 comprises 15 residues.

Remarks on this clone: Different DNA sequences within this sample yield the same CDR3. This sequence joins TRBV7-2 and TRBJ2-1; D is unresolved. Germline V lookup: CDR1 SGHTA, CDR2 FQGNSA. The V gene lost 4 bases and the J gene lost 0 bases, with 4 bases spanning the gap. The CDR3 covers 13 residues. This CDR3 is CASSSSSYNEQFF. CDR3 coding DNA: TGTGCCAGCAGCTCAAGCTCCTACAATGAGCAGTTCTTC.

The chain couples TRBV11-3 to TRBJ2-1, with 11 bases that match TRBD2. V gave up 1 base and J gave up 0 bases; unmatched junction bases: 8. The CDR3 extends over 19 amino acids. CDR1 is SGHNT, CDR2 YENEEA, per germline. The CDR3 reads CASSLGRTSGSHSYNEQFF. The CDR3 DNA follows: TGTGCCAGCAGCTTAGGTAGGACTAGCGGGTCCCACTCCTACAATGAGCAGTTCTTC.

The gene calls are TRBV6-5 and TRBJ2-2; D is tentatively TRBD1 or TRBD2 (5 bases each). This CDR3 region has 15 residues. V lost 0 bases to trimming and J lost 7 bases, with 12 bases between them. The V gene's germline CDR1 is MNHEY and CDR2 SVGAGI. CDR3 protein: CASSYSWGTGGELFF. The CDR3 DNA reads TGTGCCAGCAGTTACTCATGGGGGACGGGCGGGGAGCTGTTTTTT.

This clone has only one observation. A much larger clone differs from this one at a single base, so this may be a read error. This CDR3 is CASSVLNEQFF. CDR3 nucleotides: TGTGCCAGCAGTGTTCTCAATGAGCAGTTCTTC. The J gene is TRBJ2-1, the V gene TRBV6-1; D is undetermined. This CDR3 has 11 residues. The ends were cut back, 4 bases at V and 6 bases at J, with 4 bases in the middle. The germline CDR1 and CDR2 sequences are MNHNS and SASEGT.

In its sample, this clone was seen many times. The sample has other DNA sequences that encode this CDR3 too. V is TRBV10-2 and J is TRBJ2-7, with D possibly matching TRBD2 (6 bases). The CDR3 covers 13 residues. Trimming removed 7 bases from V and 6 bases from J, with 16 bases in between. Germline lookup yields CDR1 WSHSY and CDR2 SAAADI. The CDR3 region is CASTLDYSFEQYF. For the CDR3, the DNA is TGCGCCAGCACCTTGGACTACAGTTTCGAGCAGTACTTC.

The V gene is TRBV9, the J gene TRBJ2-5; D may be TRBD2 (6 bases). V was shortened by 2 bases and J by 4 bases, with 15 bases between the two germline ends. CDR1 and CDR2 (germline): SGDLS, YYNGEE. CDR3 size: 15 residues. DNA of the CDR3: TGTGCCAGCAGCGTGACGGGGGTAGGGACAGAGACCCAGTACTTC. Residues: CASSVTGVGTETQYF.

This chain joins TRBV29-1 and TRBJ2-3; TRBD2 is a possible D gene (6 bases). This CDR3 contains 15 residues. CDR1 is SQVTM, CDR2 ANQGSEA, per germline. V was pared by 1 base and J by 0 bases, with 11 bases between. Here the CDR3 reads CSVEVGGVSTDTQYF. CDR3 DNA: TGCAGCGTTGAAGTTGGAGGGGTGAGCACAGATACGCAGTATTTT.

The V call is TRBV2, the J call TRBJ2-7; a possible D gene is TRBD1 (5 bases). The germline V gene encodes CDR1 SNHLY and CDR2 FYNNEI. Trimming removed 3 bases at V and 2 bases at J, with 11 bases between. The CDR3 covers 14 residues. CDR3 loop: CASSDAGLTYEQYF. The CDR3 coding sequence is TGTGCCAGCAGTGATGCAGGGCTAACCTACGAGCAGTACTTC.

This chain connects TRBV2 to TRBJ2-7; possibly TRBD1 or TRBD2 for D (6 bases each). V lost 3 bases to trimming and J lost 9 bases, with 9 bases between them. Germline loops: CDR1 SNHLY, CDR2 FYNNEI. This CDR3 comprises 11 residues. In DNA form, the CDR3 reads TGTGCCAGCAGTGACAAGGGGGGGCAGTACTTC. Protein sequence: CASSDKGGQYF.

This sequence joins TRBV18 and TRBJ2-1; no definite D call. This CDR3 contains 12 residues. Germline-derived CDR1 and CDR2 are KGHSH and LQKENI. Between the trimmed V and J ends, which lost 6 bases and 7 bases, there was a span of 10 bases. CDR3 bases: TGTGCCAGCTCGTCCCGGACGAATGAGCAGTTCTTC. This sequence encodes CASSSRTNEQFF.

V and J are TRBV9 and TRBJ2-4; D is perhaps TRBD2 (6 bases). This CDR3 is 16 amino acids long. Per germline, CDR1 SGDLS and CDR2 YYNGEE. Trimming stripped 3 bases from V and 2 bases from J, with 15 bases between. The CDR3 sequence is CASSERESGTKNIQYF. The CDR3, as DNA: TGTGCCAGCAGCGAACGGGAGAGCGGAACCAAAAACATTCAGTACTTC.

This chain joins TRBV27 and TRBJ2-7, with 11 bases identical to TRBD2. V trimming: 3 bases; J trimming: 1 base; junction bases outside the gene matches: 8. Germline loops: CDR1 MNHEY, CDR2 SMNVEV (reference sequence). The CDR3 length is 17 residues. The chain's CDR3 is CASSLRASGRTSYEQYF. The CDR3 nucleotides read TGTGCCAGCAGTTTGAGGGCTAGCGGGAGGACATCCTACGAGCAGTACTTC.

V gene TRBV28 combines with J gene TRBJ2-7; maybe TRBD2 (6 bases). The CDR3 consists of 14 residues. V shed 2 bases and J shed 0 bases, with 8 bases lying between them. The germline gives CDR1 MDHEN, CDR2 SYDVKM. This CDR3 is CASSLGGISYEQYF. The CDR3 bases are TGTGCCAGCAGTTTAGGAGGGATCTCCTACGAGCAGTACTTC.

The rearrangement uses TRBV7-9 and TRBJ2-7; 9 nucleotides line up with TRBD2. The CDR3 covers 15 residues. Trimming took 5 bases from V and 3 from J; bases not matched to a gene: 8. The V gene's germline CDR1 is SEHNR and CDR2 FQNEAQ (reference sequence). The CDR3 DNA reads as TGTGCCAGCAGCGGCAATCTAGCGGGACACTACGAGCAGTACTTC. It is translated as CASSGNLAGHYEQYF.